A single sample is the source of the 13 T cell receptor beta chains below, sequenced in a study of blood T cell repertoires in COVID-19. Data came from immunoSEQ multiplex PCR; TCRdb stores just in-frame clones and leaves some out. In the table there are roughly 160,000 clones, 74% of which are singletons. Sequencing was done on a sample of peripheral blood. The receptors originated from a woman older than 75 with acute or convalescent COVID-19.

With respect to this clone: Additional DNA sequences in this sample encode the identical CDR3. The gene calls are TRBV5-1 and TRBJ2-5, with 15 bases aligning to TRBD2. This CDR3 is 15 amino acids long. Germline assignment: CDR1 SGHRS and CDR2 YFSETQ. V was pared by 4 bases and J by 5 bases, with 3 bases of the junction left unmatched. The CDR3 DNA is TGCGCCAGCAGCCCAGGGACTAGCGGGAGGGAGACCCAGTACTTC. Protein sequence: CASSPGTSGRETQYF.

A remark on this clone: The junction differs from germline at one of its ends, possibly a read error. The chain joins TRBV19 to TRBJ2-3; 7 bases agree with TRBD1. This CDR3 is 15 amino acids long. Germline V gene sequence: CDR1 LNHDA, CDR2 SQIVND (reference sequence). The CDR3 sequence is CASSILQPGTDTQYF. In DNA, the CDR3 is TGTGCCAGTAGTATTTTGCAGCCCGGGACAGATACGCAATATTTT.

This chain links TRBV10-3 with TRBJ1-1; 9 nucleotides agree with TRBD1. Germline assignment: CDR1 ENHRY and CDR2 SYGVKD. The CDR3 totals 14 residues. The V gene end was trimmed by 6 bases and the J gene end by 3 bases; junction bases not matched to a gene: 5. CDR3 nucleotide sequence: TGTGCCATCAGCGCGACAGGGGGGGACACTGAAGCTTTCTTT. It codes for CAISATGGDTEAFF.

The chain joins TRBV5-1 to TRBJ2-1, with 13 bases fitting TRBD2. The CDR3 has 15 amino acids. Trimming removed 3 bases from V and 7 bases from J; junction bases left unmatched: 4. Germline-derived CDR1 and CDR2 are SGHRS and YFSETQ. The CDR3 spells CASSWQGLAGNEQFF. CDR3 nucleotide sequence: TGCGCCAGCAGCTGGCAGGGACTAGCGGGAAATGAGCAGTTCTTC.

The V and J genes are TRBV21-1 and TRBJ1-1; TRBD1 is the table's D call and was not checked against the DNA. TRBV21-1 is shown as a pseudogene. The CDR3 totals 13 residues. The CDR3 nucleotides read TGTGCCAGCACCCAAGGGGCGTACACTGAAGCTTTCTTT. Translation gives CASTQGAYTEAFF.

For the CDR3, the DNA is TGTGCCAGCAGCTTGGGGGCCGGGACTAGCGGCAAACTCGAGCAGTACTTC. Translating it yields CASSLGAGTSGKLEQYF. The chain is built from TRBV5-5 and TRBJ2-7; TRBD2 matches 11 bases. CDR3 length equals 17 residues. The V and J ends lost 0 bases and 6 bases, in that order; junction bases with no gene match: 11. Germline CDR1 SGHKS, CDR2 YYEKEE (reference sequence).

J is TRBJ2-1 and V is TRBV9; 13 bases map to TRBD2. The CDR3 spans 16 residues. V was pared by 4 bases and J by 8 bases, with 9 bases of the junction left unmatched. Germline lookup yields CDR1 SGDLS and CDR2 YYNGEE. In DNA form, the CDR3 reads TGTGCCAGCAGCTCTCCACTAGCGGGAGGGCCCGATGAGCAGTTCTTC. This encodes CASSSPLAGGPDEQFF.

The chain's CDR3 is CASSNGDFYTDTQYF. The CDR3 DNA is TGTGCCAGCAGTAACGGGGACTTCTACACAGATACGCAGTATTTT. The V and J genes are TRBV6-5 and TRBJ2-3, with D perhaps TRBD2 (6 bases). Between the trimmed V and J ends, which lost 5 bases and 2 bases, there was a span of 14 bases. The length of the CDR3 is 15 residues. The V gene's germline CDR1 is MNHEY and CDR2 SVGAGI.

The chain recombines TRBV7-9 with TRBJ2-1; 7 nucleotides line up with TRBD2. Per the germline V gene, CDR1 is SEHNR and CDR2 is FQNEAQ (reference sequence). Trimming took 2 bases from V and 0 from J; bases not matched to a gene: 7. CDR3 length: 17 residues. Here the CDR3 DNA reads TGTGCCAGCAGCTTATTTGGCGGGAGATTCTCCTACAATGAGCAGTTCTTC. Translation gives CASSLFGGRFSYNEQFF.

The chain links TRBV28 to TRBJ1-1; tentatively, D is TRBD1 (5 bases). This CDR3 spans 18 amino acids. Germline V lookup: CDR1 MDHEN, CDR2 SYDVKM. V lost 1 base to trimming and J lost 1 base, with 19 bases between them. The CDR3 bases are TGTGCCAGCAGTTTATACGGTCCCAAATTGGGGGGGAACACTGAAGCTTTCTTT. This codes for CASSLYGPKLGGNTEAFF.

The CDR3 nucleotides read TGTGCCAGCAGTTCAACCGACAAGGCTGAAGCTTTCTTT. Residues: CASSSTDKAEAFF. The chain employs TRBV6-5 and TRBJ1-1, with D uncertain. V was shortened by 4 bases and J by 6 bases, with 12 bases between the two germline ends. This CDR3 has 13 residues. The germline V gene has CDR1 MNHEY and CDR2 SVGAGI.

V gene TRBV28 combines with J gene TRBJ1-2; the match to TRBD1 covers 7 bases. Germline CDR1 is MDHEN and CDR2 is SYDVKM. V lost 1 base to trimming and J lost 4 bases; unmatched junction nucleotides: 3. CDR3 length: 14 residues. The CDR3 nucleotides read TGTGCCAGCAGTTTATCCCGGGACAGCTATGGCTACACCTTC. This gives the protein CASSLSRDSYGYTF.

This clone was found a few times. The chain couples TRBV19 to TRBJ2-1; D ambiguous. Trimming took off 4 bases at V and 0 bases at J, with 16 bases between the two ends. This CDR3 spans 17 amino acids. Germline values: CDR1 LNHDA, CDR2 SQIVND (reference sequence). As DNA, the CDR3 is TGTGCCAGTAGTACCCGAACATCTAGTTTCTCCTACAATGAGCAGTTCTTC. The encoded protein is CASSTRTSSFSYNEQFF.